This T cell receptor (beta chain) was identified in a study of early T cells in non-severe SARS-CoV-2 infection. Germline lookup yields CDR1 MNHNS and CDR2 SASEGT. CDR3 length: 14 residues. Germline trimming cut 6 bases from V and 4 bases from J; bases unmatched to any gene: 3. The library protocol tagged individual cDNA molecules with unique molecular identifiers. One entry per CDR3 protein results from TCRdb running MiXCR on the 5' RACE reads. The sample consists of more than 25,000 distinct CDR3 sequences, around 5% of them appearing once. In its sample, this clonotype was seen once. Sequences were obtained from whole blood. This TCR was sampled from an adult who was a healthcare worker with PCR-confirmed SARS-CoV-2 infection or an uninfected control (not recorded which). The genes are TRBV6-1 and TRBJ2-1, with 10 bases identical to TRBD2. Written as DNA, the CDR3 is TGTGCCAGCAGGCTAGCGGGGGATTACAATGAGCAGTTCTTC. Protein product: CASRLAGDYNEQFF.